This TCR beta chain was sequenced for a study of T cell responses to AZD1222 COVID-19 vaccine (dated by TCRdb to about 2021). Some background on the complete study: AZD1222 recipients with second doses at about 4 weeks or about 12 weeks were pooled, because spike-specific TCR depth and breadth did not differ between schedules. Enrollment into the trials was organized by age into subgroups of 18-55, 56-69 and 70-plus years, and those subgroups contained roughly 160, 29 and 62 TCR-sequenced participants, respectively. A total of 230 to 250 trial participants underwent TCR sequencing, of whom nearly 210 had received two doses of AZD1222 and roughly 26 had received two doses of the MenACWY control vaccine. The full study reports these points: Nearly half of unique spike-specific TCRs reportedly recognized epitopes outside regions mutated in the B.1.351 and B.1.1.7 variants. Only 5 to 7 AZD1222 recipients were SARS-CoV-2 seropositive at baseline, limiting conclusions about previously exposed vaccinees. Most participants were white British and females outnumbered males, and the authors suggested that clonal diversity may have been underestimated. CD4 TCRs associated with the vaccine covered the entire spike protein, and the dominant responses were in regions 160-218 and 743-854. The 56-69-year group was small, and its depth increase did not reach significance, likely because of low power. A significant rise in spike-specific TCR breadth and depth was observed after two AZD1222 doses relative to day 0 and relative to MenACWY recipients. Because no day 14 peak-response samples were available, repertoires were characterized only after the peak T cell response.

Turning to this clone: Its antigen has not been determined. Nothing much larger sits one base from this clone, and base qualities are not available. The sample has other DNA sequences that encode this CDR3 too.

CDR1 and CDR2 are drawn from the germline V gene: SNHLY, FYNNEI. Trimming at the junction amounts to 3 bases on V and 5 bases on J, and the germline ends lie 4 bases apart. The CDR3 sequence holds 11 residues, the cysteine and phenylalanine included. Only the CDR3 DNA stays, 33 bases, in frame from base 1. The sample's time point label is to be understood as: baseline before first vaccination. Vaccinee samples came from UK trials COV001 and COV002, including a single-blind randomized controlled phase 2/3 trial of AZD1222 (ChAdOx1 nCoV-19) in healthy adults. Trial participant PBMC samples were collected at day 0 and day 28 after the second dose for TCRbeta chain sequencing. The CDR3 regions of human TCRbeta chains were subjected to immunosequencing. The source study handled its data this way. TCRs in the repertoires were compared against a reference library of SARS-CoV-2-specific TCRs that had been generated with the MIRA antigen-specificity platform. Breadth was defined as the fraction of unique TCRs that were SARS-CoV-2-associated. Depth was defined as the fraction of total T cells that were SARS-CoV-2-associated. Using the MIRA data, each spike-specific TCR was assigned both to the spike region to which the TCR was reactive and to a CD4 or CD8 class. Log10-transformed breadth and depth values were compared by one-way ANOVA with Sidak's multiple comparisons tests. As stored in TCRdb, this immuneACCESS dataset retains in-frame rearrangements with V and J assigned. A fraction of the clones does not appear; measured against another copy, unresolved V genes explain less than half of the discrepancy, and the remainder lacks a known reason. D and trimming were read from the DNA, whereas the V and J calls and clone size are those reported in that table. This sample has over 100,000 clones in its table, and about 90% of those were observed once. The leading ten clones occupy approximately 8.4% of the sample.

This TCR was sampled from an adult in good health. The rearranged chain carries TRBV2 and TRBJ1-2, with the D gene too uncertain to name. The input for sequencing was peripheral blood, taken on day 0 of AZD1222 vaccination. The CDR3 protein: CASSDSYGYTF. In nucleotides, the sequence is TGTGCCAGCAGTGATAGTTATGGCTACACCTTC. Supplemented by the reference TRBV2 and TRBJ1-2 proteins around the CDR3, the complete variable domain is EPEVTQTPSHQVTQMGQEVILRCVPISNHLYFYWYRQILGQKVEFLVSFYNNEISEKSEIFDDQFSVERPDGSNFTLKIRSTKLEDSAMYFCASSDSYGYTFGSGTRLTVV.